Given below is one TCR beta chain in context. Antigen: not known. This sample is drawn from a study of T-cell memory formation after mild COVID-19. Study results and caveats: Clones shrinking from day 15 to 85 showed even CD4/CD8 mixes; later expanders tilted CD4+. Second-wave clones reaching peak frequency on day 37 lacked confirmed SARS-CoV-2 specificity. Those CD4+ clones that contracted were mainly in CM and EM (CD8+ ones in EMRA).

The CDR3 runs 14 residues. V shed 1 base, J shed 6 bases, and the junction held 2 bases outside the gene matches. Germline V gene lookup returns CDR1 MGHRA and CDR2 YSYEKL. TCRdb ran MiXCR on the 5' RACE reads and lists one entry per CDR3 protein. This table has 150,000 or so distinct CDR3 sequences, almost 25% appearing once. Sequenced input: PBMCs or a T cell subset sorted from them (not recorded which). This clonotype was obtained from an adult woman who had mild COVID-19 (a few samples of this study predate the infection). Cell type and time point are not known. The gene calls are TRBV4-1 and TRBJ1-5, with TRBD1 matching over 8 bases. The CDR3 DNA is TGCGCCAGCAGCCAAGGGACAGGGCCTCAGCCCCAGCATTTT. It codes for CASSQGTGPQPQHF.